The present TCR beta chain was sequenced within a study of blood T cell repertoires in COVID-19. CDR3 size: 14 residues. Germline trimming cut 5 bases from V and 5 bases from J; bases unmatched to any gene: 4. Germline V lookup: CDR1 GTSNPN, CDR2 SVGIG (reference sequence). This table comes from immunoSEQ multiplex PCR, and its TCRdb copy is limited to in-frame clones, with some not included. The top ten clones hold 2.5% to 3.5% of a sample with around 51,000 clones, 86% of them seen once. V is TRBV30 and J is TRBJ1-6; 9 nucleotides line up with TRBD1. What was sequenced was peripheral blood. The clonotype was recovered from a woman older than 75 with acute or convalescent COVID-19. DNA for the CDR3: TGTGCCTGGGGGACAGGGATGGATAATTCACCCCTCCACTTT. This codes for CAWGTGMDNSPLHF.